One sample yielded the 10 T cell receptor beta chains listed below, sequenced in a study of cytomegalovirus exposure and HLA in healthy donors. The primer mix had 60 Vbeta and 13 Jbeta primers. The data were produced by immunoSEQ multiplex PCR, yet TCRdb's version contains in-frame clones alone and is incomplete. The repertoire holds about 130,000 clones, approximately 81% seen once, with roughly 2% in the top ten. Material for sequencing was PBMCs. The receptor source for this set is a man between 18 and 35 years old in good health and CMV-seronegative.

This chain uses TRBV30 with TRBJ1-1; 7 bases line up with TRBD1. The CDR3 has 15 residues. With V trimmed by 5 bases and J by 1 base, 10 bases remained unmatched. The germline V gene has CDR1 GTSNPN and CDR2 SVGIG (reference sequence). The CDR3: CAWHTRTGENTEAFF. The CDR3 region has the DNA TGTGCCTGGCACACTCGAACAGGGGAGAACACTGAAGCTTTCTTT.

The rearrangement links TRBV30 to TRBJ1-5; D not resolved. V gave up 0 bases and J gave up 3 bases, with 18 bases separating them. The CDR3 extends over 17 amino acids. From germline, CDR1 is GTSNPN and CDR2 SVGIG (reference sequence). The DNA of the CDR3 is TGTGCCTGGAGTGTACGTGCGGGGTTGGCGGCCAATCAGCCCCAGCATTTT. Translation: CAWSVRAGLAANQPQHF.

Here the CDR3 DNA reads TGTGCCAGTAGTATAATGGGGGCAAGTTCAACTAATGAAAAACTGTTTTTT. It is translated as CASSIMGASSTNEKLFF. The chain uses TRBV19 and TRBJ1-4, with D maybe TRBD1 (6 bases). V was shortened by 2 bases and J by 0 bases, with 13 bases between the two germline ends. Germline V gene data show CDR1 as LNHDA and CDR2 as SQIVND (reference sequence). CDR3 length: 17 residues.

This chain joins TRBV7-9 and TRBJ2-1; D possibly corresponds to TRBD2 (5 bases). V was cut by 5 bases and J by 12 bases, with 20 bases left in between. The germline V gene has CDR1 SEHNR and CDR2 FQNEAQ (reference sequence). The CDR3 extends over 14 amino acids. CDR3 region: CASSAARGFEVQFF. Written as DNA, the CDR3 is TGTGCCAGCAGCGCAGCTCGAGGGTTCGAAGTGCAGTTCTTC.

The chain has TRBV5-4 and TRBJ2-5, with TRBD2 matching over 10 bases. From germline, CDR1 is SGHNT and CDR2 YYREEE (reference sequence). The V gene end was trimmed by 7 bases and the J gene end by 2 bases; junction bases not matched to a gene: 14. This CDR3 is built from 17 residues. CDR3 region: CASYRSQGLAPQETQYF. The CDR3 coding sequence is TGTGCCAGCTACCGTTCCCAGGGACTAGCGCCTCAAGAGACCCAGTACTTC.

As DNA, the CDR3 is TGTGCCATCAGTGAAAGAAGCGGGAGAAGTTCCGAGCAGTACGTC. Its translation: CAISERSGRSSEQYV. This sequence joins TRBV10-3 and TRBJ2-7, with TRBD2 identical over 8 bases. Trimming removed 3 bases from V and 6 bases from J; junction bases left unmatched: 10. The CDR3 spans 15 residues. The germline V gene has CDR1 ENHRY and CDR2 SYGVKD.

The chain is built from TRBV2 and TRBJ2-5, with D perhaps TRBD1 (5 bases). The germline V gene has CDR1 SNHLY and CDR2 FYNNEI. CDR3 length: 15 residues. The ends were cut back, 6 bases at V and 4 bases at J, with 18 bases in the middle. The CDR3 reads CASRERQRSGETQYF. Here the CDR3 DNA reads TGTGCCAGCAGAGAGCGACAGAGGAGTGGAGAGACCCAGTACTTC. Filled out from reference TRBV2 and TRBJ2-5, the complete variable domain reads EPEVTQTPSHQVTQMGQEVILRCVPISNHLYFYWYRQILGQKVEFLVSFYNNEISEKSEIFDDQFSVERPDGSNFTLKIRSTKLEDSAMYFCASRERQRSGETQYFGPGTRLLVL.

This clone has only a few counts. The CDR3 is CASSIATGWTEAFF. In DNA, the CDR3 is TGTGCCAGTAGTATTGCGACAGGCTGGACTGAAGCTTTCTTT. This rearrangement joins TRBV19 to TRBJ1-1, with D maybe TRBD1 (6 bases). V lost 3 bases and J lost 5, with 13 bases in between. The CDR3 sequence is 14 residues long. Germline-derived CDR1 and CDR2 are LNHDA and SQIVND (reference sequence). The full variable domain, its missing parts supplied by reference TRBV19 and TRBJ1-1, is DGGITQSPKYLFRKEGQNVTLSCEQNLNHDAMYWYRQDPGQGLRLIYYSQIVNDFQKGDIAEGYSVSREKKESFPLTVTSAQKNPTAFYLCASSIATGWTEAFFGQGTRLTVV.

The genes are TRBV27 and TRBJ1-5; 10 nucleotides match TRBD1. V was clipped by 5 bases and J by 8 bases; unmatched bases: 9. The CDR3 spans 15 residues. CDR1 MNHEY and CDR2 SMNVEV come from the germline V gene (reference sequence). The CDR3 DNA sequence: TGTGCCAGCAGTCCCACGACAGGGGGCGGGAAGCCCCAGCATTTT. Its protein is CASSPTTGGGKPQHF.

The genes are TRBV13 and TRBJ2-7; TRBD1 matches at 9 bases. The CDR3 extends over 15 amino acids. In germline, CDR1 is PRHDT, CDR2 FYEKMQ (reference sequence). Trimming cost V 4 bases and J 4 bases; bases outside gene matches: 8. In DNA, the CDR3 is TGTGCCAGCAGCTATGGGACAGGGAAATTGTACGAGCAGTACTTC. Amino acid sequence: CASSYGTGKLYEQYF.